The sequence of this T cell receptor beta chain was determined in a study of STAT5B mutations in CD4+ large granular lymphocyte leukemia. Study as a whole: Among healthy donors, a particular HLA allele went with more CDR3 'QG' motifs. Study-wide results and caveats: Top patient clones used TRBV06 genes more often: 8/27 versus 2/35 in controls.

Note on this clone: Its antigen is undetermined.

Clones were read by immunoSEQ multiplex PCR, and TCRdb kept only the in-frame ones, dropping some. The data hold about 32,000 clones, with around 85% observed a single time. With 3 bases removed from V and 5 bases from J, the gap between germline ends came to 16 bases. The CDR3 is 15 residues long. Germline values: CDR1 SGHTA, CDR2 FQGNSA. This receptor was taken from a human donor in good health. The sample taken for sequencing was CD4+ T cells from blood buffy coats. The J gene is TRBJ2-5, the V gene TRBV7-2, with TRBD2 as a possible D gene (6 bases). CDR3 DNA: TGTGCCAGCAGCTTCGGGGGAGCCCTGAGGGAGACCCAGTACTTC. As protein: CASSFGGALRETQYF.